The TCR beta chain described here comes from a study of blood T cell repertoires in COVID-19 (dated by TCRdb to between 2020 and 2021). At the level of the whole study: The collaborator samples originated in the United States, Italy and Spain and spanned the acute and convalescent phases of COVID-19. The material from the prospective study consisted of cDNA or gDNA derived from T cells, B-cell-depleted T cells, or PBMCs. Deeply sampled blood TCRbeta repertoires from subjects exposed to, actively infected with, or recovered from COVID-19 were included in the dataset. A freely available public database, intended as a resource for researchers studying the immune response to SARS-CoV-2, is where the repertoires were released. The samples were drawn from the first 160 participants of the ongoing ImmuneRACE study and from 1,200 or so subjects provided by 6 global collaborators. Sample metadata almost always included a de-identified subject ID, COVID-19 status, age in years and sex. Where available, HLA class I and class II types were obtained from metadata supplied by the sample provider rather than from assay-based typing.

Notes on this clone: What this receptor recognizes is not known. Qualities for individual bases were not recorded, and no much larger clone is one base off.

Paper-wide results and their limitations: How much clinical and demographic metadata was included differed by source and by participant, and the metadata was provided uncurated.

TCRbeta CDR3 regions were amplified from genomic DNA by means of the immunoSEQ Assay, a bias-controlled multiplex PCR. The study's own analysis went as follows. The number of nucleated cells in each sample was estimated by amplification of reference gene primers within the assay. To quantify the absolute abundance of each unique TCRbeta CDR3 rearrangement, sequence reads were collapsed and filtered. For each sample, productive Simpson clonality was calculated as the square root of Simpson's diversity index across productive rearrangements. TCRdb holds this immuneACCESS table with in-frame rearrangements only. Some clones are missing; in checked studies, unresolved V genes explain under half, and the rest has no known cause. V, J and clone size reflect that table, while D and trimming were determined from the DNA. The sample table holds approximately 350,000 clones, of which over 80% were seen once. The ten largest account for approximately 4.7% of the sample.

Participants in the prospective study were aged roughly 18 to 95 years, lived in about two dozen United States geographic areas, and enrolled through a virtual design. In the prospective study, cohorts were assigned on the basis of participant-reported clinical history obtained from a screening survey and a study questionnaire. For ImmuneRACE Cohort 3, a participant was defined as recovered based on two consecutive negative NP/OP PCR tests, clearance by a healthcare professional, or resolution of symptoms. In the prospective study, mobile phlebotomists collected whole blood, serum and a nasopharyngeal or oropharyngeal swab from each participant. Additional blood draws and questionnaires over a 2-month period could optionally be provided by prospective study participants. Before DNA extraction, prospective study blood samples were shipped either frozen or at room temperature. From the cysteine through the phenylalanine, the CDR3 covers 14 amino acids. Only the CDR3 region is kept as DNA, spanning 42 bases read in frame from base 1. Here V drops 3 bases and J drops 6 bases, and the junction holds 4 bases not matched to any gene. For CDR1 and CDR2, the germline V gene lists MGHDK and SYGVNS.

The sequenced sample was PBMCs or T cells enriched from blood (not recorded which). The origin of this receptor is a woman between 45 and 65 years old who had recovered from COVID-19. The V gene is TRBV25-1 and the J gene is TRBJ1-5; 8 nucleotides in the junction match TRBD1. The nucleotide sequence is given as TGTGCCAGCAGTGATTGGACAGGGCTTCAGCCCCAGCATTTT. It translates as CASSDWTGLQPQHF.